The 8 T cell receptor beta chains listed next were all sequenced from one sample in a study of shared clonotypes between healthy human individuals. Profiled with immunoSEQ multiplex PCR; TCRdb holds only in-frame clones, not every one. The table includes about 120,000 clones, around 73% detected once. The sample was memory CD8+ T cells sorted from blood. Indicated subset: CD45RO+ cells pooled with CCR7-negative TemRA cells. These receptors all stem from a woman aged 25 to 39 in good health.

The chain links TRBV4-1 to TRBJ1-5; possible D gene TRBD1, 6 bases. This CDR3 is built from 17 residues. Trimming cost V 1 base and J 5 bases, with 18 bases left between them. Germline-derived CDR1 and CDR2 are MGHRA and YSYEKL. The CDR3 DNA sequence: TGCGCCAGCAGCCAAGCATTTCAGGCAGGGGCTTATCAGCCCCAGCATTTT. Encoded protein: CASSQAFQAGAYQPQHF.

This clone was found a few times. The rearrangement uses TRBV6-6 and TRBJ1-1; no definite D call. V was pared by 9 bases and J by 0 bases, with 8 bases between. The CDR3 runs 12 residues. Germline V gene lookup returns CDR1 MNHNY and CDR2 SVGAGI (reference sequence). CDR3 nucleotides: TGTGCCAGTGGGCCCGTGAACACTGAAGCTTTCTTT. It specifies CASGPVNTEAFF.

V gene TRBV7-2 combines with J gene TRBJ2-7, with TRBD1 matching over 7 bases. The CDR3 spans 14 residues. The V gene end was trimmed by 2 bases and the J gene end by 5 bases; junction bases not matched to a gene: 6. The V gene's germline CDR1 is SGHTA and CDR2 FQGNSA. The CDR3 DNA reads TGTGCCAGCAGCTTATATCAGGGGGTCGACGAGCAGTACTTC. Its translation is CASSLYQGVDEQYF.

The rearrangement joins TRBV28 to TRBJ2-3, with 9 bases fitting TRBD2. Germline V lookup: CDR1 MDHEN, CDR2 SYDVKM. Trimming removed 4 bases from V and 5 bases from J; junction bases left unmatched: 13. This CDR3 spans 17 amino acids. This CDR3 is CASSSHYYSGSGDTQYF. The CDR3 DNA sequence: TGTGCCAGCAGTTCCCACTACTATAGCGGGAGTGGAGATACGCAGTATTTT. The complete variable domain, with remaining parts taken from reference TRBV28 and TRBJ2-3, reads DVKVTQSSRYLVKRTGEKVFLECVQDMDHENMFWYRQDPGLGLRLIYFSYDVKMKEKGDIPEGYSVSREKKERFSLILESASTNQTSMYLCASSSHYYSGSGDTQYFGPGTRLTVL.

V gene TRBV10-3 combines with J gene TRBJ2-2, with TRBD1 identical over 8 bases. Germline-derived CDR1 and CDR2 are ENHRY and SYGVKD. V shed 6 bases, J shed 1 base, and the junction held 1 base outside the gene matches. The CDR3 spans 14 residues. The CDR3 loop is CAIRGTGNTGELFF. CDR3 nucleotides: TGTGCCATCAGAGGGACAGGGAACACCGGGGAGCTGTTTTTT.

This clone was seen many times. CDR3 region: CASSVGQGGYGYTF. The CDR3 bases are TGTGCCAGCAGCGTCGGACAGGGAGGCTATGGCTACACCTTC. The V gene is TRBV7-5, the J gene TRBJ1-2; the D segment call TRBD1 is taken from the table without a DNA check. TRBV7-5 is annotated as a pseudogene. The CDR3 is made up of 14 amino acids.

The chain is built from TRBV5-6 and TRBJ2-7, with D tentatively TRBD1 (6 bases). The germline CDR1 and CDR2 sequences are SGHDT and YYEEEE. V dropped 7 bases and J dropped 4 bases, with 9 bases sitting between them. This CDR3 is 11 amino acids long. The CDR3 loop reads CASRQGYEQYF. The CDR3 DNA is TGTGCCAGCCGCCAGGGGTACGAGCAGTACTTC. Using reference TRBV5-6 and TRBJ2-7 for the parts outside the CDR3, the full variable domain is DAGVTQSPTHLIKTRGQQVTLRCSPKSGHDTVSWYQQALGQGPQFIFQYYEEEERQRGNFPDRFSGHQFPNYSSELNVNALLLGDSALYLCASRQGYEQYFGPGTRLTVT.

The chain couples TRBV11-3 to TRBJ1-1; no clear D gene. Trimming took off 5 bases at V and 1 base at J, with 11 bases between the two ends. Germline CDR1 reads SGHNT; CDR2 reads YENEEA. The CDR3 length is 14 residues. The DNA for the CDR3 is TGTGCCAGCAGCCGGGAAGGCGGGAACACTGAAGCTTTCTTT. Protein sequence: CASSREGGNTEAFF.